Following are 26 T cell receptor beta chains from one sample sequenced in a study of T cells in Graves' hyperthyroidism and ophthalmopathy (dated by TCRdb to about 2019). Library generation was performed with multiplex PCR. TCRdb records Illumina HiSeq 2000 as the sequencer. Amplification of TCR beta CDR3 regions was carried out from RNA transcripts. For the first round of RT-PCR on the TCR CDR3, the HTBI primer set was used together with the Qiagen OneStep RT-PCR kit. TCRdb passed the public sequencing reads through fastp at Q25 and MiXCR, retaining productive beta sequences. Each entry merges the rows of one CDR3 protein and shows their most common DNA and genes. The table for this sample lists approximately 500,000 distinct CDR3 sequences; just over 45% of them were counted only once. More than 7.5% of the sample is in the top ten clones. Sequencing was done on a sample of peripheral blood or thyroid tissue (not recorded which). These receptors all stem from a woman aged 18 to 35 with Graves' hyperthyroidism.

This clonotype was observed many times. This rearrangement joins TRBV20-1 to TRBJ2-7, with 7 bases fitting TRBD2. The V gene end was trimmed by 6 bases and the J gene end by 3 bases; junction bases not matched to a gene: 11. The CDR3 is made up of 14 amino acids. Germline lookup yields CDR1 DFQATT and CDR2 SNEGSKA (reference sequence). The CDR3 DNA reads as TGCAGTGCCCCTTGGCGGGAGAGTTTCTACGAGCAGTACTTC. Its protein is CSAPWRESFYEQYF.

This clonotype was detected a few times. A read error may explain this, as a much larger clone is one base away. V and J are TRBV24-1 and TRBJ1-4; 7 nucleotides line up with TRBD1. J was trimmed by 5 bases and V by 12 bases; bases with no gene match: 14. The length of the CDR3 is 15 residues. Germline assignment: CDR1 KGHDR and CDR2 SFDVKD. CDR3 DNA: TGTGCCCCGCTCGTCCAGGGGGGCCCCAATGAAAAACTGTTTTTT. As protein: CAPLVQGGPNEKLFF.

This clonotype was seen many times. The chain has TRBV9 and TRBJ2-2, with a weak D call TRBD1 (6 bases). V was trimmed by 4 bases and J by 2 bases, leaving 12 bases between them. Germline V lookup: CDR1 SGDLS, CDR2 YYNGEE. The CDR3 length is 15 residues. CDR3 sequence: CASSSTGSNTGELFF. The CDR3 DNA is TGTGCCAGCAGCAGTACAGGGAGTAACACCGGGGAGCTGTTTTTT.

In this sample, this clonotype turned up a few times. The limits of the CDR3 on the DNA are not certain, so only TCRdb's listed CDR3 is given. The V gene is TRBV24-1, the J gene TRBJ1-2. Germline V gene lookup returns CDR1 KGHDR and CDR2 SFDVKD. From its first to its last residue, the CDR3 has 19 amino acids. CDR3 sequence: CATSEQKREAQFFGYGYTF.

This clonotype was counted at least ten times. The chain uses TRBV20-1 and TRBJ1-3, with D hard to call. V dropped 0 bases and J dropped 2 bases, with 8 bases sitting between them. The CDR3 consists of 14 residues. The germline gives CDR1 DFQATT, CDR2 SNEGSKA (reference sequence). CDR3 loop: CSARDTSPGNTIYF. CDR3 DNA: TGCAGTGCTAGAGATACCTCCCCTGGAAACACCATATATTTT.

The rearrangement joins TRBV7-6 to TRBJ1-3; D possibly corresponds to TRBD1 (5 bases). Germline V gene lookup returns CDR1 SGHVS and CDR2 FNYEAQ. The CDR3 spans 16 residues. V dropped 0 bases and J dropped 8 bases, with 17 bases sitting between them. Here the CDR3 DNA reads TGTGCCAGCAGCTTAGCACCCAGGGACTATGGCTACACCATATATTTT. This gives the protein CASSLAPRDYGYTIYF.

This sequence joins TRBV20-1 and TRBJ2-7; 13 nucleotides match TRBD2. The CDR3 spans 16 residues. Unmatched junction bases numbered 11, after V lost 3 bases and J lost 6 bases. Per germline, CDR1 DFQATT and CDR2 SNEGSKA (reference sequence). Here the CDR3 DNA reads TGCAGTGCTAGGGGGGGCGGACTAGCGGGAGTTTCCGAGCAGTACTTC. Residues: CSARGGGLAGVSEQYF.

V usage is TRBV7-9 and J usage is TRBJ2-7; 9 bases agree with TRBD1. Germline lookup yields CDR1 SEHNR and CDR2 FQNEAQ (reference sequence). After removal of 5 bases from V and 4 bases from J, the junction contained 9 bases not matched to a gene. The CDR3 sequence is 15 residues long. The DNA of the CDR3 is TGTGCCAGCAGCAGGAGGGACAGGGCGGTGTACGAGCAGTACTTC. Encoded protein: CASSRRDRAVYEQYF.

A single count supports this clonotype. The chain has TRBV29-1 and TRBJ2-5; TRBD1 matches 11 bases. The V gene's germline CDR1 is SQVTM and CDR2 ANQGSEA. The V gene end was trimmed by 8 bases and the J gene end by 5 bases; junction bases not matched to a gene: 13. The CDR3 length is 15 residues. CDR3 nucleotides: TGCAGCAGTTACTCGAGGGACAGGGGGGACGAGACCCAGTACTTC. Protein sequence: CSSYSRDRGDETQYF.

This chain uses TRBV29-1 with TRBJ1-2; D unresolved. Trimming left V 7 bases short and J 6 bases short, with 21 bases between. Germline lookup yields CDR1 SQVTM and CDR2 ANQGSEA. The CDR3 length is 14 residues. The CDR3 region has the DNA TGCAGCGACGATACCGACACGTCTTGGGATGGCTACACCTTC. This codes for CSDDTDTSWDGYTF.

On this clonotype: Likely a read error: the CDR3 ends without its conserved phenylalanine or tryptophan. The DNA is omitted, as the CDR3 cannot be located on it reliably, and the CDR3 follows TCRdb's listing. This chain connects TRBV15 to TRBJ2-2. The CDR3 spans 9 residues, counting both ends. Looked up from germline, CDR1 is LNHNV and CDR2 is YYDKDF (reference sequence). The chain's CDR3 is CATSREGEA.

The chain joins TRBV7-9 to TRBJ1-2, with D tentatively TRBD1 (5 bases). V lost 6 bases and J lost 5, with 16 bases in between. The CDR3 is made up of 14 amino acids. From germline, CDR1 is SEHNR and CDR2 FQNEAQ (reference sequence). The CDR3 reads CASSYFWQGYGYTF. The CDR3 DNA is TGTGCCAGCAGTTACTTCTGGCAGGGTTATGGCTACACCTTC.

The chain employs TRBV15 and TRBJ1-5; 8 bases match TRBD1. The CDR3 covers 14 residues. J was trimmed by 6 bases and V by 8 bases; bases with no gene match: 9. Germline V gene lookup returns CDR1 LNHNV and CDR2 YYDKDF (reference sequence). CDR3 amino acids: CATGRQGLSQPQHF. CDR3 DNA sequence: TGTGCCACCGGTCGACAGGGGTTATCTCAGCCCCAGCATTTT.

At least ten counts were recorded for this clonotype. The CDR3 here is CATSDPTRPETSGGQETQYF. CDR3 DNA: TGTGCCACCAGTGACCCCACTCGTCCCGAGACTAGCGGGGGCCAAGAGACCCAGTACTTC. V and J are TRBV24-1 and TRBJ2-5; TRBD2 aligns across 12 bases. The CDR3 contains 20 residues. CDR1 is KGHDR, CDR2 SFDVKD, per germline. Trimming cost V 4 bases and J 1 base; bases outside gene matches: 15.

This clonotype turned up a few times. The V gene is TRBV6-1, the J gene TRBJ1-2; no definite D call. The CDR3 has 16 amino acids. CDR1 and CDR2 (germline): MNHNS, SASEGT. V was pared by 6 bases and J by 1 base, with 18 bases between. The CDR3 spells CASSSPSGTNNYGYTF. CDR3 bases: TGTGCCAGCAGCTCCCCCTCCGGCACAAATAACTATGGCTACACCTTC.

This clonotype was recorded a few times. This rearrangement joins TRBV3-1 to TRBJ2-1; 9 bases fit TRBD2. Germline lookup yields CDR1 LGHDT and CDR2 YNNKEL (reference sequence). V was pared by 4 bases and J by 6 bases, with 7 bases of the junction left unmatched. The CDR3 is 15 residues long. This CDR3 is CASSPGTSPSNEQFF. CDR3 DNA sequence: TGTGCCAGCAGCCCAGGGACTAGCCCCAGCAATGAGCAGTTCTTC.

The gene calls are TRBV7-3 and TRBJ2-7, with TRBD2 identical over 9 bases. The DNA end lines up better with TRBJ2-1; the J call may be wrong. Germline CDR1 and CDR2: SGHTA and FQGTGA. The length of the CDR3 is 16 residues. CDR3 region: CASSARGRANYNEQFF. CDR3 nucleotides: TGTGCCAGCAGCGCACGCGGGAGGGCTAACTACAATGAGCAGTTCTTC.

On this clonotype: This may be a read error, as it is one base from a much larger clone. This CDR3 fails to terminate in the conserved phenylalanine or tryptophan, so it likely reflects a read error. The chain combines TRBV25-1 with TRBJ1-4; D is ambiguous. The CDR3 is 14 amino acids. V was clipped by 5 bases and J by 1 base, with 8 bases between them. Germline CDR1 and CDR2: MGHDK and SYGVNS. The CDR3 reads CASSKAGTNEKLFL. CDR3 DNA: TGTGCCAGCAGTAAAGCGGGAACTAATGAAAAACTGTTTCTT.

Ten or more counts support this clonotype. This chain connects TRBV20-1 to TRBJ2-2; no firm D call. Deletions cut 3 bases from V and 5 bases from J, with 10 bases between. This CDR3 contains 13 residues. From germline, CDR1 is DFQATT and CDR2 SNEGSKA (reference sequence). The CDR3 sequence is CSASGWNTGELFF. CDR3 sequence (DNA): TGCAGTGCTAGTGGGTGGAATACCGGGGAGCTGTTTTTT.

In its sample, this clonotype was seen many times. V usage is TRBV10-3 and J usage is TRBJ1-1, with TRBD1 matching over 8 bases. With V trimmed by 4 bases and J by 0 bases, 7 bases remained unmatched. The germline V gene encodes CDR1 ENHRY and CDR2 SYGVKD. This CDR3 has 16 amino acids. The CDR3 spells CAISAGQARLNTEAFF. The CDR3 DNA sequence: TGTGCCATCAGTGCGGGACAGGCGCGATTGAACACTGAAGCTTTCTTT.

V and J are TRBV10-3 and TRBJ2-7; TRBD2 matches 7 bases. The CDR3 loop spans 15 amino acids. Germline V gene lookup returns CDR1 ENHRY and CDR2 SYGVKD. The V gene end was trimmed by 0 bases and the J gene end by 7 bases; junction bases not matched to a gene: 9. CDR3 loop: CAISESDGRANEQYF. CDR3 in DNA: TGTGCCATCAGTGAGTCGGATGGGAGGGCAAATGAGCAGTACTTC.

The V and J genes are TRBV6-4 and TRBJ1-6; TRBD1 is a possible D gene (5 bases). The CDR3 is 13 residues long. Trimming left V 6 bases short and J 10 bases short, with 13 bases between. Germline V gene data show CDR1 as MRHNA and CDR2 as SNTAGT. The CDR3 sequence: CASRGGQGSPLHF. The DNA of the CDR3 is TGTGCCAGCAGAGGAGGGCAGGGATCACCCCTCCACTTT.

The chain recombines TRBV29-1 with TRBJ1-5; the D gene is possibly TRBD1 (5 bases). V lost 2 bases and J 14 bases, leaving 25 bases between the germline ends. The germline gives CDR1 SQVTM, CDR2 ANQGSEA. There are 15 residues in the CDR3. DNA of the CDR3: TGCAGCGTTGAACCGGGACTAGCGGGACTCCACTACGAGCATTTT. Translation: CSVEPGLAGLHYEHF. Based on the CDR3 plus reference TRBV29-1 and TRBJ1-5, the full variable domain is SAVISQKPSRDICQRGTSLTIQCQVDSQVTMMFWYRQQPGQSLTLIATANQGSEATYESGFVIDKFPISRPNLTFSTLTVSNMSPEDSSIYLCSVEPGLAGLHYEHFGDGTRLSIL.

J is TRBJ1-2 and V is TRBV5-1; no firm D call. CDR3 length: 11 amino acids. V gave up 0 bases and J gave up 8 bases, with 5 bases separating them. The V gene's germline CDR1 is SGHRS and CDR2 YFSETQ. The CDR3 DNA reads TGCGCCAGCAGCTTGGATCTGGGCTACACCTTC. Translation: CASSLDLGYTF.

The chain recombines TRBV29-1 with TRBJ2-3; D perhaps matches TRBD2 (6 bases). The CDR3 is 13 residues long. With 7 bases removed from V and 0 bases from J, the gap between germline ends came to 11 bases. Germline assignment: CDR1 SQVTM and CDR2 ANQGSEA. This CDR3 reads CSATGTSTDTQYF. DNA for the CDR3: TGCAGCGCCACCGGGACTAGCACAGATACGCAGTATTTT.

This clonotype came up many times. The genes are TRBV7-3 and TRBJ2-2, with 9 bases matching TRBD1. After removal of 3 bases from V and 5 bases from J, the junction contained 7 bases not matched to a gene. Germline V lookup: CDR1 SGHTA, CDR2 FQGTGA. This CDR3 has 16 residues. CDR3 in DNA: TGTGCCAGCAGCTTTAAGGGACAGGGTACGACCGGGGAGCTGTTTTTT. This gives the protein CASSFKGQGTTGELFF.